This T cell receptor (beta chain) was sequenced during a study of blood T cells in healthy people across ages. This CDR3 is 16 amino acids long. The germline gives CDR1 MNHEY, CDR2 SVGEGT. J lost 2 bases, V lost 8 bases, and 9 bases had no gene match. In regard to this clonotype: The antigen is not known.

Study outcomes and limitations: Donors of long life had a larger count of naive CD4+ cells and greater diversity than aged donors.

Primers used in a second PCR of roughly 6 to 12 cycles were a sample-barcoded 5' primer and a J-beta primer mix. Each cDNA was tagged by a template-switch adaptor containing 12 random nucleotides. TCRdb reprocessed the 5' RACE reads via MiXCR and lists one record per CDR3 protein. The table includes around 600,000 distinct CDR3 sequences, about 45% detected once. Sequences were obtained from blood. The receptor was derived from a man aged 80 or over in good health. The V and J genes are TRBV6-2 or TRBV6-3 and TRBJ2-1, with 10 bases fitting TRBD2. In DNA, the CDR3 is TGTGCCAGCGGATATGTAGCGGGAGGAACCTACAATGAGCAGTTCTTC. Translation: CASGYVAGGTYNEQFF.